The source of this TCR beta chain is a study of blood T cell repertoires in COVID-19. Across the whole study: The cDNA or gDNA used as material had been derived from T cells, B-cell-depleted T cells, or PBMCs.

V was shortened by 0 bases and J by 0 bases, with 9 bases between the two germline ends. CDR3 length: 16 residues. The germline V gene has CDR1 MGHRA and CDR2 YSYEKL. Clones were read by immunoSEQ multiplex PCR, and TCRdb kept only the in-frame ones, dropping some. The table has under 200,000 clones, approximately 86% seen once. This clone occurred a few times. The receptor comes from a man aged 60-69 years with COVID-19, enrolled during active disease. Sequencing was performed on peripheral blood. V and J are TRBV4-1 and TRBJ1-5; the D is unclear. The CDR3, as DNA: TGCGCCAGCAGCCAAGATACGAGATATAGCAATCAGCCCCAGCATTTT. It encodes CASSQDTRYSNQPQHF.